These T cell receptor beta chains were read from a single sample in a study of CD8+ T cells in alopecia areata. Sequencing used immunoSEQ multiplex PCR; TCRdb keeps in-frame clones, though not all of them. Found here are about 190,000 clones, less than 65% of them singletons; the top ten hold over 1%. Here the sequenced sample was CD4+ T cells sorted from blood, taken at week 24, from a patient treated with tofacitinib. The receptor set was obtained from a human donor with alopecia areata. The CDR3 runs from the conserved cysteine through the conserved F or W. The order of the fields is J gene, V gene, clone size, D gene, CDR3 DNA, CDR3 protein. A D gene is named only where the DNA matches it firmly. Part of the rows lack a size; the others show once, few, many or a class for expanded clones.

J: TRBJ1-1
V: TRBV7-2
size: many
D: NA
DNA: TGTGCCAGCAGCTTTGACTGGGGAACTGAAGCTTTCTTT
CDR3: CASSFDWGTEAFF

J: TRBJ2-5
V: TRBV7-2
size: few
D: TRBD2
DNA: TGTGCCAGCAGCTTAGTCCTAGCGGGGGGGCCTGGACAAGAGACCCAGTACTTC
CDR3: CASSLVLAGGPGQETQYF

J: TRBJ1-5
V: TRBV7-2
size: few
D: TRBD1
DNA: TGTGCCAGCAGCTTCGGACAGGGGTCCTTCAATCAGCCCCAGCATTTT
CDR3: CASSFGQGSFNQPQHF

J: TRBJ2-2
V: TRBV29-1
size: NA
D: TRBD1
DNA: TGCAGCGTATTACAGGGGTCCCCCACCGGGGAGCTGTTTTTT
CDR3: CSVLQGSPTGELFF

J: TRBJ2-5
V: TRBV5-1
size: NA
D: NA
DNA: TGCGCCAGCAGCTTGGGAGTTCAAGAGACCCAGTACTTC
CDR3: CASSLGVQETQYF

J: TRBJ1-2
V: TRBV19
size: few
D: NA
DNA: TGTGCCAGTAATACAGCTGGCGGGATTTGGCATGGCTACACCTTC
CDR3: CASNTAGGIWHGYTF

J: TRBJ1-1
V: TRBV29-1
size: NA
D: NA
DNA: TGCAGCGTTCGGATTAAGATGAACACTGAAGCTTTCTTT
CDR3: CSVRIKMNTEAFF

J: TRBJ2-7
V: TRBV18
size: NA
D: TRBD1
DNA: TGTGCCAGCTCCCCCGGGACAGTAAGCTCCTACGAGCAGTACTTC
CDR3: CASSPGTVSSYEQYF

J: TRBJ2-3
V: TRBV11-2
size: NA
D: TRBD2
DNA: TGTGCCAGCAGCTCAAGACTAGCGAGCACAGATACGCAGTATTTT
CDR3: CASSSRLASTDTQYF

J: TRBJ2-7
V: TRBV7-6
size: NA
D: NA
DNA: TGTGCCAGCAGCTCCCCACCCTCCTACGAGCAGTACTTC
CDR3: CASSSPPSYEQYF

J: TRBJ1-5
V: TRBV5-6
size: few
D: TRBD1
DNA: TGTGCCAGCACCGGAGTAGTAGGGGGCGCGTGGAATCAGCCCCAGCATTTT
CDR3: CASTGVVGGAWNQPQHF

J: TRBJ2-1
V: TRBV30
size: NA
D: NA
DNA: TGTGCCTGGAGTAGGGGGGACTCCCATGAGCAGTTCTTC
CDR3: CAWSRGDSHEQFF

J: TRBJ2-1
V: TRBV7-2
size: NA
D: NA
DNA: TGTGCCAGCAGCTTATCGGGATATGAGCAGTTCTTC
CDR3: CASSLSGYEQFF

J: TRBJ2-1
V: TRBV23-1
size: NA
D: NA
DNA: TGCGCCAGCAGTAGACAGTACAATGAGCAGTTCTTC
CDR3: CASSRQYNEQFF

J: TRBJ1-2
V: TRBV29-1
size: NA
D: NA
DNA: TGCAGCGTTGCCAAAGGGGGTCGTGGCTACACCTTC
CDR3: CSVAKGGRGYTF

J: TRBJ2-1
V: TRBV4-3
size: few
D: NA
DNA: TGCGCCAGCAGCCAAGGCAGAGAAGTCTTC
CDR3: CASSQGREVF

J: TRBJ1-2
V: TRBV29-1
size: NA
D: TRBD1
DNA: TGCAGCGTTGAGGAGACAGGGGGGGTCTATGGCTACACCTTC
CDR3: CSVEETGGVYGYTF

J: TRBJ2-1
V: TRBV25-1
size: few
D: NA
DNA: TGTGCCAGCAGTCACTATCGGACGTCCTACAATGAGCAGTTCTTC
CDR3: CASSHYRTSYNEQFF

J: TRBJ1-3
V: TRBV20-1
size: NA
D: NA
DNA: TGCAGTGCTAGAAGGGGAGACACCATATATTTT
CDR3: CSARRGDTIYF

J: TRBJ1-2
V: TRBV27
size: NA
D: TRBD1
DNA: TGTGCCAGCAGTCGGGGGGGGACAGGGTTGGTTTCGGGCTACACCTTC
CDR3: CASSRGGTGLVSGYTF

J: TRBJ2-3
V: TRBV9
size: NA
D: TRBD1
DNA: TGTGCCAGCAGCGTAGCGGGGACAGCCACAGATACGCAGTATTTT
CDR3: CASSVAGTATDTQYF

J: TRBJ1-1
V: TRBV5-1
size: once
D: NA
DNA: TGCGCCAGCAGCTTGGCCGGGGGAAGGACTGAAGCTTTCTTT
CDR3: CASSLAGGRTEAFF

J: TRBJ2-7
V: TRBV6-6
size: NA
D: NA
DNA: TGTGCCAGCAGTTTCGGCAGGGCTGAGTACGAGCAGTACTTC
CDR3: CASSFGRAEYEQYF

J: TRBJ2-5
V: TRBV7-8
size: NA
D: NA
DNA: TGTGCCAGACGGTCGGGAGAGACCCAGTACTTC
CDR3: CARRSGETQYF

J: TRBJ1-6
V: TRBV30
size: NA
D: TRBD1
DNA: TGTGCCTTAACAGGGGAATATAATTCACCCCTCCACTTT
CDR3: CALTGEYNSPLHF

J: TRBJ2-7
V: TRBV6-5
size: NA
D: TRBD1
DNA: TGTGCCAGCAGTACCCGGACAGGGGGTGACGAGCAGTACTTC
CDR3: CASSTRTGGDEQYF

J: TRBJ2-3
V: TRBV7-2
size: NA
D: NA
DNA: TGTGCCAGCAGCTTAACTGGGGGCGAGACAGATACGCAGTATTTT
CDR3: CASSLTGGETDTQYF

J: TRBJ2-3
V: TRBV6-5
size: once
D: TRBD2
DNA: TGTGCCAGCAGTTCAAATGGCGGGGGAGTGGGAGATACGCAGTATTTT
CDR3: CASSSNGGGVGDTQYF